The next 26 T cell receptor beta chains were all read from a single sample in a study of blood T cell repertoires in COVID-19. Produced via immunoSEQ multiplex PCR; TCRdb's table is partial and in-frame only. This table has approximately 300,000 clones, around nine tenths appearing once. The specimen was PBMCs or T cells enriched from blood (not recorded which). The receptors stem from a woman younger than 45 who had recovered from COVID-19.

The rearrangement joins TRBV27 to TRBJ2-7; weak D call: TRBD2 (5 bases). Germline V gives CDR1 MNHEY, CDR2 SMNVEV (reference sequence). Trimming removed 7 bases at V and 6 bases at J, with 22 bases between. The CDR3 totals 15 residues. In DNA, the CDR3 is TGTGCCAGCAAATCGATGGACGGGATTCCCTTCGAGCAGTACTTC. Translated: CASKSMDGIPFEQYF.

The chain recombines TRBV5-4 with TRBJ1-4; D is unclear. Looked up from germline, CDR1 is SGHNT and CDR2 is YYREEE (reference sequence). CDR3 length: 13 amino acids. Trimming removed 8 bases at V and 8 bases at J, with 16 bases between. CDR3 protein: CASSGGRTEKLFF. In DNA, the CDR3 is TGTGCCAGTTCCGGCGGTCGAACCGAAAAACTGTTTTTT.

This clone was detected ten times or more. The rearrangement links TRBV6-5 to TRBJ1-3, with D perhaps TRBD1 (5 bases). V lost 7 bases and J lost 4, with 17 bases in between. The germline gives CDR1 MNHEY, CDR2 SVGAGI. This CDR3 region has 15 residues. CDR3 DNA sequence: TGTGCCAGCACCTCAGTGGCAGGGTCCGGAAACACCATATATTTT. Residues: CASTSVAGSGNTIYF.

The chain is built from TRBV9 and TRBJ1-2; TRBD1 aligns across 10 bases. CDR3 length: 15 residues. Germline trimming cut 5 bases from V and 6 bases from J; bases unmatched to any gene: 10. Germline V gene sequence: CDR1 SGDLS, CDR2 YYNGEE. Here the CDR3 DNA reads TGTGCCAGCAGTCCCAGGGACAGGGGTGGACATGGCTACACCTTC. Translating it yields CASSPRDRGGHGYTF.

This clone was counted once. The chain uses TRBV30 and TRBJ2-2; 11 nucleotides agree with TRBD2. The V segment lost 3 bases and the J segment 0 bases; nucleotides outside the gene matches: 6. In germline, CDR1 is GTSNPN, CDR2 SVGIG (reference sequence). CDR3 size: 17 residues. CDR3 bases: TGTGCCTGGAGGGGAGGGACTAGCGGTTCGAACACCGGGGAGCTGTTTTTT. Protein: CAWRGGTSGSNTGELFF.

V gene TRBV6-5 combines with J gene TRBJ2-7; D is perhaps TRBD1 (6 bases). Germline V gene data show CDR1 as MNHEY and CDR2 as SVGAGI. Trimming stripped 10 bases from V and 0 bases from J, with 10 bases between. This CDR3 spans 12 amino acids. CDR3 DNA: TGTGCCACCCGACAGGACTCCTACGAGCAGTACTTC. Its translation: CATRQDSYEQYF.

This sequence joins TRBV5-1 and TRBJ1-4, with 7 bases fitting TRBD1. Germline CDR1 and CDR2: SGHRS and YFSETQ. V lost 4 bases and J lost 0; bases outside the gene matches: 3. CDR3 length: 15 amino acids. Here the CDR3 reads CASSLGQTTNEKLFF. CDR3 in DNA: TGCGCCAGCAGCCTGGGACAGACAACTAATGAAAAACTGTTTTTT.

The chain recombines TRBV5-4 with TRBJ2-2; 10 nucleotides line up with TRBD2. The V gene's germline CDR1 is SGHNT and CDR2 YYREEE (reference sequence). CDR3 length: 17 residues. After removal of 4 bases from V and 2 bases from J, the junction contained 8 bases not matched to a gene. CDR3 protein: CASSPASGGSNTGELFF. The CDR3, as DNA: TGTGCCAGCAGCCCCGCTAGCGGGGGTAGTAACACCGGGGAGCTGTTTTTT.

The genes are TRBV30 and TRBJ1-2, with a possible D match to TRBD1 (5 bases). Trimming took off 0 bases at V and 1 base at J, with 12 bases between the two ends. The CDR3 totals 15 residues. Germline CDR1 and CDR2: GTSNPN and SVGIG (reference sequence). CDR3 nucleotide sequence: TGTGCCTGGAGTGTTTGGGACTCACGTAACTATGGCTACACCTTC. Residues: CAWSVWDSRNYGYTF.

The J gene is TRBJ1-2, the V gene TRBV19, with D unclear. CDR1 LNHDA and CDR2 SQIVND come from the germline V gene (reference sequence). The CDR3 has 13 amino acids. V was shortened by 3 bases and J by 3 bases, with 8 bases between the two germline ends. The CDR3 region is CASSIRVDYGYTF. CDR3 sequence (DNA): TGTGCCAGTAGTATTCGGGTAGACTATGGCTACACCTTC.

The chain has TRBV5-8 and TRBJ1-5, with D uncertain. V was trimmed by 0 bases and J by 7 bases, leaving 11 bases between them. Germline-derived CDR1 and CDR2 are SGHTS and YDEGEE. The CDR3 runs 14 residues. CDR3 protein: CASSLETARQPQHF. CDR3 in DNA: TGTGCCAGCAGCTTGGAAACAGCCCGCCAGCCCCAGCATTTT.

This sequence joins TRBV10-2 and TRBJ1-5, with 8 bases matching TRBD1. Germline CDR1 reads WSHSY; CDR2 reads SAAADI. After removal of 3 bases from V and 2 bases from J, the junction contained 6 bases not matched to a gene. The CDR3 is 16 residues long. The chain's CDR3 is CASSEDRGLGNQPQHF. CDR3 nucleotides: TGCGCCAGCAGTGAAGACAGGGGCCTAGGCAATCAGCCCCAGCATTTT.

The V and J genes are TRBV5-4 and TRBJ1-2; 7 bases match TRBD1. Germline V gives CDR1 SGHNT, CDR2 YYREEE (reference sequence). CDR3 length: 14 amino acids. With 0 bases clipped from V and 3 bases from J, the junction kept 2 bases outside the gene matches. The CDR3 sequence: CASSLGRGDYGYTF. CDR3 in DNA: TGTGCCAGCAGCTTGGGCAGGGGGGACTATGGCTACACCTTC.

The genes are TRBV2 and TRBJ2-2; D call uncertain. The CDR3 loop spans 13 amino acids. Germline V gives CDR1 SNHLY, CDR2 FYNNEI. The V end lost 4 bases, the J end lost 1 base, and 4 bases lay between the germline ends. The CDR3 region has the DNA TGTGCCAGCAGTGGCGTGAACACCGGGGAGCTGTTTTTT. Residues: CASSGVNTGELFF. Complete variable domain (other parts from reference TRBV2 and TRBJ2-2): EPEVTQTPSHQVTQMGQEVILRCVPISNHLYFYWYRQILGQKVEFLVSFYNNEISEKSEIFDDQFSVERPDGSNFTLKIRSTKLEDSAMYFCASSGVNTGELFFGEGSRLTVL.

This chain links TRBV5-8 with TRBJ1-1, with 8 bases identical to TRBD1. The germline gives CDR1 SGHTS, CDR2 YDEGEE. Trimming took 0 bases from V and 0 from J; bases not matched to a gene: 10. The CDR3 runs 18 residues. The CDR3 sequence: CASSLAGQGSGMNTEAFF. The CDR3 DNA reads as TGTGCCAGCAGCTTGGCCGGACAGGGTTCGGGCATGAACACTGAAGCTTTCTTT.

This clone was found a few times. The chain combines TRBV4-1 with TRBJ1-2; TRBD1 matches 9 bases. The CDR3 sequence is 14 residues long. With V trimmed by 1 base and J by 5 bases, 2 bases remained unmatched. Looked up from germline, CDR1 is MGHRA and CDR2 is YSYEKL. The CDR3 loop reads CASSQGDRDYGYTF. The CDR3 coding sequence is TGCGCCAGCAGCCAAGGGGACAGGGATTATGGCTACACCTTC.

The V and J genes are TRBV15 and TRBJ2-7, with TRBD1 matching 8 bases. Per the germline V gene, CDR1 is LNHNV and CDR2 is YYDKDF (reference sequence). With 2 bases clipped from V and 2 bases from J, the junction kept 2 bases outside the gene matches. The CDR3 totals 14 residues. CDR3 sequence (DNA): TGTGCCACCAGCAGAAGGACAGGGACCTACGAGCAGTACTTC. It codes for CATSRRTGTYEQYF.

The genes are TRBV19 and TRBJ1-2, with 10 bases that match TRBD1. V was clipped by 6 bases and J by 5 bases; unmatched bases: 9. The CDR3 consists of 15 residues. Germline CDR1 is LNHDA and CDR2 is SQIVND (reference sequence). CDR3 DNA: TGTGCCAGTAGCCTATCCGGGACAGGGGCTTATGGCTACACCTTC. Residues: CASSLSGTGAYGYTF.

The V and J genes are TRBV2 and TRBJ1-1, with D possibly matching TRBD1 (5 bases). Trimming shortened V by 0 bases and J by 3 bases, and 8 bases separated the two germline ends. The germline CDR1 and CDR2 sequences are SNHLY and FYNNEI. The CDR3 contains 14 residues. The CDR3 region has the DNA TGTGCCAGCAGTGAAGCCGGGGGGTACACTGAAGCTTTCTTT. It translates to CASSEAGGYTEAFF.

The chain is built from TRBV6-4 and TRBJ2-5, with D perhaps TRBD1 (6 bases). Looked up from germline, CDR1 is MRHNA and CDR2 is SNTAGT. This CDR3 has 17 residues. Trimming stripped 6 bases from V and 0 bases from J, with 20 bases between. CDR3 sequence: CASRDARDNSYQETQYF. In nucleotides, the CDR3 is TGTGCCAGCAGGGACGCCCGGGACAACTCGTACCAAGAGACCCAGTACTTC.

The J gene is TRBJ1-4, the V gene TRBV20-1; TRBD1 is a possible D gene (5 bases). Germline values: CDR1 DFQATT, CDR2 SNEGSKA (reference sequence). The CDR3 covers 12 residues. V lost 3 bases, J lost 8 bases, and 10 bases lay in between. The CDR3 sequence: CSASRRGEKLFF. The CDR3 DNA reads as TGCAGTGCTAGTAGGCGGGGCGAAAAACTGTTTTTT.

Here the CDR3 DNA reads TGCGCCAGCAGCCAAGATCTCGGGAGTACTAATGAAAAACTGTTTTTT. Protein product: CASSQDLGSTNEKLFF. The genes are TRBV4-1 and TRBJ1-4; D is ambiguous. CDR3 length: 16 residues. The germline gives CDR1 MGHRA, CDR2 YSYEKL. The V and J ends lost 0 bases and 2 bases respectively, with 10 bases between them.

This clone was observed a single time. The CDR3, as DNA: TGTGCCAGCTCACCCCCCTGGGCAGGCCGGGGGATGAACACTGAAGCTTTCTTT. This encodes CASSPPWAGRGMNTEAFF. The V call is TRBV18, the J call TRBJ1-1; tentative D call: TRBD1 (5 bases). Looked up from germline, CDR1 is KGHSH and CDR2 is LQKENI. The CDR3 contains 18 residues. Trimming removed 3 bases at V and 0 bases at J, with 20 bases between.

About this clone: Other DNA sequences in this sample translate to the same CDR3. The CDR3 nucleotides are TGTGCCTGGGGCACAGGGAACTATGGCTACACCTTC. Residues: CAWGTGNYGYTF. This chain joins TRBV30 and TRBJ1-2, with D possibly being TRBD1 (6 bases). This CDR3 comprises 12 residues. The V gene lost 5 bases and the J gene lost 2 bases, with 9 bases spanning the gap. Germline V gives CDR1 GTSNPN, CDR2 SVGIG (reference sequence).

The count of this clone is one. The chain has TRBV13 and TRBJ2-2, with 11 bases fitting TRBD1. J was trimmed by 7 bases and V by 4 bases; bases with no gene match: 2. The CDR3 length is 14 residues. Looked up from germline, CDR1 is PRHDT and CDR2 is FYEKMQ (reference sequence). The CDR3 sequence: CASSWTGGSGELFF. The CDR3 DNA reads as TGTGCCAGCAGCTGGACAGGGGGCAGCGGGGAGCTGTTTTTT.

The V gene is TRBV30, the J gene TRBJ1-2; 10 positions match TRBD1. There are 12 residues in the CDR3. Trimming took 4 bases from V and 6 from J; bases not matched to a gene: 2. CDR1 and CDR2 (germline): GTSNPN, SVGIG (reference sequence). The CDR3 sequence is CAWTDRGDGYTF. The CDR3 bases are TGTGCCTGGACGGACAGGGGGGATGGCTACACCTTC.